The 26 T cell receptor beta chains below all came from one sample that was sequenced in a study of cytomegalovirus exposure and HLA in healthy donors. PCR employed 60 Vbeta and 13 Jbeta primers. This table comes from immunoSEQ multiplex PCR, and its TCRdb copy is limited to in-frame clones, with some not included. The sample lists 180,000 or so clones, roughly 77% occurring once. Sequenced input: PBMCs. The origin of the receptors is a woman in her 30s in good health and CMV-seronegative.

The chain links TRBV28 to TRBJ1-5; unclear D gene. Germline CDR1 and CDR2: MDHEN and SYDVKM. There are 12 residues in the CDR3. V gave up 2 bases and J gave up 11 bases, with 10 bases separating them. The chain's CDR3 is CASSLLLRAQHF. The CDR3 nucleotides read TGTGCCAGCAGTTTACTATTGCGGGCCCAGCATTTT.

The chain has TRBV5-1 and TRBJ1-1; tentatively, D is TRBD1 (5 bases). The length of the CDR3 is 15 residues. Germline V lookup: CDR1 SGHRS, CDR2 YFSETQ. Trimming shortened V by 0 bases and J by 4 bases, and 13 bases separated the two germline ends. The CDR3 DNA reads as TGCGCCAGCAGCTTGGCAGGGTTAAGGGGCACTGAAGCTTTCTTT. Its translation: CASSLAGLRGTEAFF.

The chain combines TRBV21-1 with TRBJ1-4. TRBV21-1 is designated a pseudogene. The CDR3 spans 15 residues. DNA of the CDR3: TGTGTGGGCTCCGGGGAAAATGCAACTAATGAAAAACTGTTTTTT. Amino acids: CVGSGENATNEKLFF.

J is TRBJ2-1 and V is TRBV30, with D maybe TRBD2 (7 bases). CDR1 and CDR2 (germline): GTSNPN, SVGIG (reference sequence). Trimming took 0 bases from V and 3 from J, leaving 12 bases between them. This CDR3 is built from 15 residues. CDR3 in DNA: TGTGCCTGGAGTGTTGGGGGGGCTGGCTACAATGAGCAGTTCTTC. The encoded protein is CAWSVGGAGYNEQFF.

This clone was counted between two and nine times. The chain uses TRBV5-1 and TRBJ2-3; tentative D call: TRBD1 (6 bases). CDR1 is SGHRS, CDR2 YFSETQ, per germline. V was clipped by 6 bases and J by 2 bases, with 13 bases between them. This CDR3 is 14 amino acids long. CDR3: CASNRDLVTDTQYF. As DNA, the CDR3 is TGCGCCAGCAACAGGGATTTGGTCACAGATACGCAGTATTTT.

J is TRBJ1-5 and V is TRBV11-2; 9 positions agree with TRBD1. Germline values: CDR1 SGHAT, CDR2 FQNNGV. The CDR3 covers 15 residues. J lost 4 bases, V lost 1 base, and 2 bases had no gene match. The CDR3 region is CASSLGDRENQPQHF. CDR3 sequence (DNA): TGTGCCAGCAGCTTAGGGGACAGGGAAAATCAGCCCCAGCATTTT.

V and J are TRBV4-3 and TRBJ1-2, with 8 bases fitting TRBD1. Germline values: CDR1 LGHNA, CDR2 YSLEER. The trim removed 0 bases at V and 4 bases at J, leaving 4 bases unmatched. CDR3 length: 15 amino acids. The CDR3 loop is CASSQDRQGAYGYTF. The CDR3 nucleotides read TGCGCCAGCAGCCAAGACCGGCAGGGGGCCTATGGCTACACCTTC.

The chain joins TRBV18 to TRBJ2-7; the D gene is possibly TRBD1 (6 bases). Deletions cut 3 bases from V and 1 base from J, with 16 bases between. Germline assignment: CDR1 KGHSH and CDR2 LQKENI. The CDR3 is 16 residues long. DNA of the CDR3: TGTGCCAGCTCACCCAGGGGCTCCGGGAATTCCTACGAGCAGTACTTC. Amino acid sequence: CASSPRGSGNSYEQYF.

The chain employs TRBV27 and TRBJ1-5; the match to TRBD1 covers 8 bases. V gave up 2 bases and J gave up 4 bases; unmatched junction bases: 1. The CDR3 totals 14 residues. Per germline, CDR1 MNHEY and CDR2 SMNVEV (reference sequence). The CDR3 spells CASSLGTGNQPQHF. The CDR3 DNA follows: TGTGCCAGCAGTTTAGGGACAGGTAATCAGCCCCAGCATTTT.

This chain links TRBV7-9 with TRBJ1-1; D is undetermined. CDR3 size: 13 residues. The germline gives CDR1 SEHNR, CDR2 FQNEAQ (reference sequence). Trimming stripped 3 bases from V and 8 bases from J, with 13 bases between. CDR3 amino acids: CASSFTGKTEAFF. The CDR3 DNA reads as TGTGCCAGCAGCTTTACGGGGAAAACAGAAGCTTTCTTT. The variable domain in full, completed from reference TRBV7-9 and TRBJ1-1, reads DTGVSQNPRHKITKRGQNVTFRCDPISEHNRLYWYRQTLGQGPEFLTYFQNEAQLEKSRLLSDRFSAERPKGSFSTLEIQRTEQGDSAMYLCASSFTGKTEAFFGQGTRLTVV.

The rearrangement joins TRBV7-3 to TRBJ2-3; a possible D gene is TRBD2 (6 bases). V was clipped by 5 bases and J by 6 bases, with 18 bases between them. This CDR3 spans 15 amino acids. Germline V gives CDR1 SGHTA, CDR2 FQGTGA. The CDR3 region has the DNA TGTGCCAGCAGCCTCGGCCCGGGACTGCTTGATACGCAGTATTTT. Its protein product is CASSLGPGLLDTQYF. Filled out from reference TRBV7-3 and TRBJ2-3, the complete variable domain reads GAGVSQTPSNKVTEKGKYVELRCDPISGHTALYWYRQSLGQGPEFLIYFQGTGAADDSGLPNDRFFAVRPEGSVSTLKIQRTERGDSAVYLCASSLGPGLLDTQYFGPGTRLTVL.

The chain is built from TRBV6-5 and TRBJ2-3; 9 nucleotides align to TRBD2. Germline lookup yields CDR1 MNHEY and CDR2 SVGAGI. The CDR3 runs to 16 residues. V lost 4 bases, J lost 6 bases, and 11 bases stayed unmatched. CDR3 DNA: TGTGCCAGCAGTTTAAGGCCTAGCGGGGCCTCCGATACGCAGTATTTT. Its protein is CASSLRPSGASDTQYF.

The count of this clone is one. The chain recombines TRBV10-1 with TRBJ2-7; 7 bases map to TRBD1. The CDR3 sequence is 13 residues long. Germline CDR1 WNHNN, CDR2 SYGVQD (reference sequence). V gave up 6 bases and J gave up 2 bases; unmatched junction bases: 4. In nucleotides, the CDR3 is TGCGCCAGCAGCCGGGACAGTACCTACGAGCAGTACTTC. It encodes CASSRDSTYEQYF.

V and J are TRBV6-5 and TRBJ2-2, with 7 positions matching TRBD2. V lost 0 bases and J lost 2; bases outside the gene matches: 3. Per germline, CDR1 MNHEY and CDR2 SVGAGI. This CDR3 region has 16 residues. The CDR3 protein is CASSYSAGVNTGELFF. In nucleotides, the CDR3 is TGTGCCAGCAGTTACTCGGCGGGGGTAAACACCGGGGAGCTGTTTTTT.

This clone was counted a single time. This chain links TRBV25-1 with TRBJ2-7, with 8 bases that match TRBD2. This CDR3 has 14 residues. V dropped 0 bases and J dropped 6; count of bases not matched to a gene: 4. Germline V CDR1 and CDR2: MGHDK, SYGVNS. CDR3: CASSEYRAGGEQYF. The CDR3 region has the DNA TGTGCCAGCAGTGAATATAGGGCGGGGGGCGAGCAGTACTTC.

V usage is TRBV10-2 and J usage is TRBJ1-5; D gene unclear. Germline loops: CDR1 WSHSY, CDR2 SAAADI. Trimming cost V 8 bases and J 2 bases, with 10 bases left between them. The CDR3 runs 13 residues. The CDR3 bases are TGCGCCAGCCAAATTGCGGGCAATCAGCCCCAGCATTTT. This encodes CASQIAGNQPQHF.

This sequence joins TRBV12-5 and TRBJ1-5, with a tentative D call TRBD1 (6 bases). The CDR3 covers 14 residues. The germline CDR1 and CDR2 sequences are LGHNT and FRNRAP. Trimming left V 2 bases short and J 4 bases short, with 9 bases between. The CDR3 reads CASGLPDRNQPQHF. DNA of the CDR3: TGTGCTAGTGGTTTGCCCGACAGGAATCAGCCCCAGCATTTT. Filled out from reference TRBV12-5 and TRBJ1-5, the complete variable domain reads DARVTQTPRHKVTEMGQEVTMRCQPILGHNTVFWYRQTMMQGLELLAYFRNRAPLDDSGMPKDRFSAEMPDATLATLKIQPSEPRDSAVYFCASGLPDRNQPQHFGDGTRLSIL.

The chain is built from TRBV4-1 and TRBJ2-5; 9 positions match TRBD1. The ends lost 1 base at V and 4 bases at J; junction bases unmatched: 7. The CDR3 loop spans 16 amino acids. Per germline, CDR1 MGHRA and CDR2 YSYEKL. CDR3 coding DNA: TGCGCCAGCAGCCAAGCGGGACAGGGTCGACGAGAGACCCAGTACTTC. Protein sequence: CASSQAGQGRRETQYF.

The rearrangement links TRBV6-1 to TRBJ2-7; 7 positions agree with TRBD2. V trimming: 4 bases; J trimming: 5 bases; junction bases outside the gene matches: 8. This CDR3 has 14 amino acids. Germline loops: CDR1 MNHNS, CDR2 SASEGT. The CDR3 DNA reads TGTGCCAGCAGTGCCGGGACTACTATTAACGAGCAGTACTTC. This sequence encodes CASSAGTTINEQYF.

CDR3 region: CASSVAGTGVRSPLHF. CDR3 coding DNA: TGTGCCAGCAGCGTAGCGGGGACAGGGGTTAGATCACCCCTCCACTTT. The rearrangement joins TRBV9 to TRBJ1-6; TRBD1 matches 10 bases. The ends lost 0 bases at V and 10 bases at J; junction bases unmatched: 7. CDR3 size: 16 residues. Looked up from germline, CDR1 is SGDLS and CDR2 is YYNGEE.

This chain connects TRBV5-6 to TRBJ2-1; unclear D gene. There are 13 residues in the CDR3. Per germline, CDR1 SGHDT and CDR2 YYEEEE. The V gene lost 1 base and the J gene lost 10 bases, with 12 bases spanning the gap. The DNA for the CDR3 is TGTGCCAGCAGCTTGATGCAGGCCGCGGAGCAGTTCTTC. Translating it yields CASSLMQAAEQFF.

The chain has TRBV30 and TRBJ1-1; TRBD1 might be the D (6 bases). V lost 2 bases to trimming and J lost 1 base, with 11 bases between them. This CDR3 has 14 residues. Germline CDR1 reads GTSNPN; CDR2 reads SVGIG (reference sequence). CDR3 sequence: CAWSTGQPNTEAFF. As DNA, the CDR3 is TGTGCCTGGAGTACAGGACAGCCGAACACTGAAGCTTTCTTT.

The J gene is TRBJ1-1, the V gene TRBV2, with TRBD1 matching over 9 bases. CDR1 is SNHLY, CDR2 FYNNEI, per germline. V dropped 7 bases and J dropped 6; count of bases not matched to a gene: 12. The CDR3 loop spans 15 amino acids. DNA of the CDR3: TGTGCCAGCACCGTGGACAGGGGAAAGGGAGCTGAAGCTTTCTTT. Residues: CASTVDRGKGAEAFF. Based on the CDR3 plus reference TRBV2 and TRBJ1-1, the full variable domain is EPEVTQTPSHQVTQMGQEVILRCVPISNHLYFYWYRQILGQKVEFLVSFYNNEISEKSEIFDDQFSVERPDGSNFTLKIRSTKLEDSAMYFCASTVDRGKGAEAFFGQGTRLTVV.

This chain uses TRBV10-1 with TRBJ2-2; D ambiguous. Trimming removed 4 bases from V and 7 bases from J, with 7 bases in between. CDR1 is WNHNN, CDR2 SYGVQD, per germline (reference sequence). The CDR3 sequence is 12 residues long. This chain's CDR3 is CASSVSRGELFF. CDR3 nucleotide sequence: TGCGCCAGCAGTGTTAGCCGCGGGGAGCTGTTTTTT.

This chain connects TRBV30 to TRBJ2-5; TRBD1 aligns across 12 bases. The trim removed 2 bases at V and 5 bases at J, leaving 6 bases unmatched. The CDR3 is made up of 15 amino acids. Germline V CDR1 and CDR2: GTSNPN, SVGIG (reference sequence). The CDR3 sequence is CAWSRDRGLFETQYF. In DNA, the CDR3 is TGTGCCTGGAGTCGGGACAGGGGGCTTTTCGAGACCCAGTACTTC.

The chain recombines TRBV27 with TRBJ2-7; 7 bases are a match to TRBD2. The CDR3 is 14 amino acids. Looked up from germline, CDR1 is MNHEY and CDR2 is SMNVEV (reference sequence). The V and J ends lost 8 bases and 3 bases, in that order; junction bases with no gene match: 10. The CDR3 sequence: CASSRGRGVYEQYF. As DNA, the CDR3 is TGTGCCAGCTCCCGAGGTCGGGGGGTCTACGAGCAGTACTTC.